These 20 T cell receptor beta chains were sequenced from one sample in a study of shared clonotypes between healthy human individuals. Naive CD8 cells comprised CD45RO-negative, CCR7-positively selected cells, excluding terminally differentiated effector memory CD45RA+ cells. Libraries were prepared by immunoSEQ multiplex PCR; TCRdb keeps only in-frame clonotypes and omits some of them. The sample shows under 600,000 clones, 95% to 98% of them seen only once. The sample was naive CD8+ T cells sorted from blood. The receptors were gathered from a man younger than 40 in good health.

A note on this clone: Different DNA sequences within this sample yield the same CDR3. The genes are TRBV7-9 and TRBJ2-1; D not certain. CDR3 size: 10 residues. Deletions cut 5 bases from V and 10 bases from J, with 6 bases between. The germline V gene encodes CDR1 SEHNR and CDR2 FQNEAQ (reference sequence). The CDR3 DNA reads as TGTGCCAGCAGCCTCGGCGAGCAGTTCTTC. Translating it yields CASSLGEQFF.

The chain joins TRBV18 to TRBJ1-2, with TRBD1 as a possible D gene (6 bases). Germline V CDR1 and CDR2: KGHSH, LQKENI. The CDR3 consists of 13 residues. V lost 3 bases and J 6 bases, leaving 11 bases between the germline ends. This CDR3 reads CASSPDRWDGYTF. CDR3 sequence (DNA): TGTGCCAGCTCACCCGACAGGTGGGATGGCTACACCTTC.

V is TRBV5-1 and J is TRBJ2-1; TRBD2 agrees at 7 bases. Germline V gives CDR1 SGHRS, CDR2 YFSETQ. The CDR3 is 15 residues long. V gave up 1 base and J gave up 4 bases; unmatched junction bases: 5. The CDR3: CASSLIGTTYNEQFF. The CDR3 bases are TGCGCCAGCAGCTTGATCGGGACTACATACAATGAGCAGTTCTTC.

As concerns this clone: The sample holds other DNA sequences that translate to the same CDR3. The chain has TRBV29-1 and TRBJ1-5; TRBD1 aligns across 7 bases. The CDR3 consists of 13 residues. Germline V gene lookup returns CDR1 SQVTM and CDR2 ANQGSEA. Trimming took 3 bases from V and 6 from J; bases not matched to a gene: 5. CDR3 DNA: TGCAGCGTTGATACAGGGGTTGGTCAGCCCCAGCATTTT. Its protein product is CSVDTGVGQPQHF. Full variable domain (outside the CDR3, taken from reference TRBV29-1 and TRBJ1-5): SAVISQKPSRDICQRGTSLTIQCQVDSQVTMMFWYRQQPGQSLTLIATANQGSEATYESGFVIDKFPISRPNLTFSTLTVSNMSPEDSSIYLCSVDTGVGQPQHFGDGTRLSIL.

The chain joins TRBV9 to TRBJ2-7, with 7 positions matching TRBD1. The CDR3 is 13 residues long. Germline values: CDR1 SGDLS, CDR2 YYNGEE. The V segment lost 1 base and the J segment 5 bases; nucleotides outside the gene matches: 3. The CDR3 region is CASSVTGDHEQYF. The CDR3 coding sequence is TGTGCCAGCAGCGTAACAGGGGACCACGAGCAGTACTTC. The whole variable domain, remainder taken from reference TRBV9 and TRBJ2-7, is DSGVTQTPKHLITATGQRVTLRCSPRSGDLSVYWYQQSLDQGLQFLIQYYNGEERAKGNILERFSAQQFPDLHSELNLSSLELGDSALYFCASSVTGDHEQYFGPGTRLTVT.

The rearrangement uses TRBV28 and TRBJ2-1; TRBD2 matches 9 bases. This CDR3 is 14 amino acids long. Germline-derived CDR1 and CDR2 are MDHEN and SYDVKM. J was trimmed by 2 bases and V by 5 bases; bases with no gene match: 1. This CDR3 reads CASSLAGTYNEQFF. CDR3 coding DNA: TGTGCCAGCAGTCTAGCGGGAACCTACAATGAGCAGTTCTTC.

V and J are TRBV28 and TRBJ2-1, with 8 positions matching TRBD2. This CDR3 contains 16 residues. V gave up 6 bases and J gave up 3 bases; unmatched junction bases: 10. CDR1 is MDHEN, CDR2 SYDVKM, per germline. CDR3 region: CASSHALLAGYNEQFF. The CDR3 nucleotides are TGTGCCAGCAGCCATGCACTTCTAGCGGGCTACAATGAGCAGTTCTTC.

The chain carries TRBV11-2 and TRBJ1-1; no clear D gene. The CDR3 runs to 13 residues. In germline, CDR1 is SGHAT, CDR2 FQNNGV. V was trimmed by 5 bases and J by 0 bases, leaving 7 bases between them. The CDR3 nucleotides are TGTGCCAGCAGCATTCGGCTGAACACTGAAGCTTTCTTT. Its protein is CASSIRLNTEAFF.

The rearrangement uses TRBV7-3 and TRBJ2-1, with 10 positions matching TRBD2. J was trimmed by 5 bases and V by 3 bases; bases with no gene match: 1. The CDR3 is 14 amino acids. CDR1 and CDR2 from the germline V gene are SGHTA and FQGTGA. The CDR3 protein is CASSLLAGDNEQFF. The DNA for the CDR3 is TGTGCCAGCAGCTTGCTAGCGGGGGACAATGAGCAGTTCTTC.

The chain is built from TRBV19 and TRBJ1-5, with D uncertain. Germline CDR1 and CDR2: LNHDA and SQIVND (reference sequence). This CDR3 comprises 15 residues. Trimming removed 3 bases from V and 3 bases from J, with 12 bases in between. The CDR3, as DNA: TGTGCCAGTAGTATCTGGAGGACGGCCAATCAGCCCCAGCATTTT. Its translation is CASSIWRTANQPQHF.

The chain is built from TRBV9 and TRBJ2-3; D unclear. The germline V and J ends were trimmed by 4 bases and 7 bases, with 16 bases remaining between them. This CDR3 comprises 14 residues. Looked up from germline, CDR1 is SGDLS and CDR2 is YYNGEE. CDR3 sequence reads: CASSPRSIGNTQYF. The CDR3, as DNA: TGTGCCAGCAGCCCACGGAGCATAGGGAATACGCAGTATTTT.

The CDR3 protein is CASSIDAGTLSNQPQHF. CDR3 nucleotides: TGTGCCAGTAGTATAGATGCAGGGACATTAAGCAATCAGCCCCAGCATTTT. The V gene is TRBV19, the J gene TRBJ1-5; D may be TRBD1 (6 bases). V lost 0 bases and J lost 1, with 13 bases in between. The CDR3 has 17 residues. The germline CDR1 and CDR2 sequences are LNHDA and SQIVND (reference sequence).

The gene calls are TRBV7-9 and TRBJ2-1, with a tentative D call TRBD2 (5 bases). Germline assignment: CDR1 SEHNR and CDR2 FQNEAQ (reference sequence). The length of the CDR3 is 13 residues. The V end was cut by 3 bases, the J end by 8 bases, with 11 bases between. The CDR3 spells CASSLAEVDEQFF. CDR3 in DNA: TGTGCCAGCAGCTTGGCGGAGGTCGATGAGCAGTTCTTC.

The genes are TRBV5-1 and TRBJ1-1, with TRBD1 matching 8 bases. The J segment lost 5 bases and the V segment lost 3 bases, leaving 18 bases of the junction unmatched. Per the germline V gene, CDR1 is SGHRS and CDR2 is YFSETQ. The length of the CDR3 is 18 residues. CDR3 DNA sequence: TGCGCCAGCAGCTCCTATATGACAGGGGATTTAGGGTTAACTGAAGCTTTCTTT. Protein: CASSSYMTGDLGLTEAFF.

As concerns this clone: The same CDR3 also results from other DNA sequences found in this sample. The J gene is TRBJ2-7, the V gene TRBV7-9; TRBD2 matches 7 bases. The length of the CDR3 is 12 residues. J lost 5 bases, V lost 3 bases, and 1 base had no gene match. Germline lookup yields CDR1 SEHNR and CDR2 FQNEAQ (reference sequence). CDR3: CASSLAGDEQYF. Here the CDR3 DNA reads TGTGCCAGCAGCTTGGCGGGAGACGAGCAGTACTTC.

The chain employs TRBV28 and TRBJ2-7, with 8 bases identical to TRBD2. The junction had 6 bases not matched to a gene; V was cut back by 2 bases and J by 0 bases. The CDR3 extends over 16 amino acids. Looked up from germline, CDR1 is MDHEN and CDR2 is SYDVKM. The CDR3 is CASSLIKRENSYEQYF. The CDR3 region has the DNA TGTGCCAGCAGTTTAATAAAGCGGGAGAACTCCTACGAGCAGTACTTC.

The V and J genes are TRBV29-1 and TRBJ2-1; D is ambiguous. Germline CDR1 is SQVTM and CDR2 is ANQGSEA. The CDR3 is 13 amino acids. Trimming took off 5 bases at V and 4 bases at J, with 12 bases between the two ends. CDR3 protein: CSVCPREYNEQFF. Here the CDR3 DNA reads TGCAGCGTTTGTCCGAGAGAGTACAATGAGCAGTTCTTC.

CDR3 sequence: CASSSGGSYNEQFF. The CDR3, as DNA: TGTGCCAGCAGTTCCGGTGGCTCCTACAATGAGCAGTTCTTC. This chain links TRBV27 with TRBJ2-1, with D unresolved. V was pared by 4 bases and J by 0 bases, with 7 bases between. CDR3 length: 14 amino acids. Germline CDR1 is MNHEY and CDR2 is SMNVEV (reference sequence).

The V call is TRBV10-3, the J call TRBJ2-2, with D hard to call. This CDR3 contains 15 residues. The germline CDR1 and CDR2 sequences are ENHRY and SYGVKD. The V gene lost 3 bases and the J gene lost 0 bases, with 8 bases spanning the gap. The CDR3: CAISDGRPNTGELFF. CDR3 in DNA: TGTGCCATCAGTGATGGCAGACCGAACACCGGGGAGCTGTTTTTT.

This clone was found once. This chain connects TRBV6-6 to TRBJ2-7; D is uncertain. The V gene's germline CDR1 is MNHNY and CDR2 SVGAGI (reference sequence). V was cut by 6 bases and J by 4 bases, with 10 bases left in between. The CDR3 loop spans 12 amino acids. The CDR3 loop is CASSPGLYEQYF. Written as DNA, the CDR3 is TGTGCCAGCAGCCCCGGCCTATACGAGCAGTACTTC.